These 2 T cell receptor beta chains share one sample of origin, sequenced in a study of regulatory and conventional T cells in RAG deficiency. Genomic DNA came from blood conventional CD4+ T cells gated CD25-low CD127-high. TCRdb's table, derived via immunoSEQ multiplex PCR, lists solely in-frame clones and lacks some. Of under 25,000 clones listed, approximately 96% are singletons. The sample also formed part of further work on regulatory T cells. Per that paper: Amplification used 52 TRBV primers and 13 TRBJ primers.

Input material: CD25- CD4+ T cells sorted from blood. These receptor sequences come from a human donor in good health.

The CDR3 spells CASSGRVNGNYGYTF. The CDR3 DNA follows: TGTGCCAGCAGCGGGAGGGTTAACGGGAACTATGGCTACACCTTC. This chain joins TRBV7-9 and TRBJ1-2; D remains ambiguous. Germline CDR1 and CDR2: SEHNR and FQNEAQ (reference sequence). V was cut by 5 bases and J by 2 bases, with 15 bases left in between. The CDR3 runs to 15 residues.

The chain employs TRBV30 and TRBJ1-2, with D possibly matching TRBD1 (5 bases). This CDR3 spans 13 amino acids. In germline, CDR1 is GTSNPN, CDR2 SVGIG (reference sequence). Trimming removed 4 bases at V and 6 bases at J, with 15 bases between. The CDR3 is CAWTLGQRHGYTF. The CDR3 bases are TGTGCCTGGACCCTGGGGCAGAGGCATGGCTACACCTTC.